The rows below give T cell receptor beta chains drawn from one sample of a study of Ad26.COV2.S vaccination and SARS-CoV-2 variants. The data were produced by immunoSEQ multiplex PCR, yet TCRdb's version contains in-frame clones alone and is incomplete. In the table there are about 320,000 clones, under 90% of which are singletons. Source: peripheral blood, taken in a trial of Ad26.COV2.S vaccine versus placebo. These receptors were collected from a person aged 18-65 years who received the Ad26.COV2.S COVID-19 vaccine or a placebo. Each CDR3 is given with its conserved first and last residue. The order of the fields is clone size, V gene, D gene, J gene, CDR3 DNA, CDR3 protein. D genes are given only for firm matches. Size tells how often a clone was seen (once, few, many) or the class of an expanded clone, and some rows leave it out.

clone_size: NA; v_call: TRBV5-5; d_call: NA; j_call: TRBJ2-5; cdr3_nt: TGTGCCAGCAGCCCGGATTGGGAGACCCAGTACTTC; cdr3_aa: CASSPDWETQYF
clone_size: NA; v_call: TRBV6-5; d_call: NA; j_call: TRBJ1-1; cdr3_nt: TGTGCCAGCAGGGGACTTTGGAACACTGAAGCTTTCTTT; cdr3_aa: CASRGLWNTEAFF
clone_size: NA; v_call: TRBV28; d_call: NA; j_call: TRBJ1-4; cdr3_nt: TGTGCCAACCGAGATCCCGGTGGACTGTTTTTT; cdr3_aa: CANRDPGGLFF
clone_size: NA; v_call: TRBV10-3; d_call: NA; j_call: TRBJ1-1; cdr3_nt: TGTGCCATCAGTGAGTCGATGGGGGAAAAGAACACTGAAGCTTTCTTT; cdr3_aa: CAISESMGEKNTEAFF
clone_size: few; v_call: TRBV6-2/TRBV6-3; d_call: NA; j_call: TRBJ1-5; cdr3_nt: TGTGCCAGCAGCGGGACGAATTATCAGCCCCAGCATTTT; cdr3_aa: CASSGTNYQPQHF
clone_size: NA; v_call: TRBV3-1/TRBV3-2; d_call: TRBD1; j_call: TRBJ2-6; cdr3_nt: TGTGCCAGCAGCCAAGTTCTGGGGACAGGTTATTCTGGGGCCAACGTCCTGACTTTC; cdr3_aa: CASSQVLGTGYSGANVLTF
clone_size: NA; v_call: TRBV28; d_call: TRBD1; j_call: TRBJ1-1; cdr3_nt: TGTGCCAGCATGCAAGGACAGGGACACACTGAAGCTTTCTTT; cdr3_aa: CASMQGQGHTEAFF
clone_size: NA; v_call: TRBV4-2; d_call: TRBD1; j_call: TRBJ2-4; cdr3_nt: TGTGCCAGCAGCCAGAGCCCTCTGGGGGGACAGGGAACGAACATTCAGTACTTC; cdr3_aa: CASSQSPLGGQGTNIQYF
clone_size: NA; v_call: TRBV6-5; d_call: NA; j_call: TRBJ2-1; cdr3_nt: TGTGCCAGCAGGGCAAACAGGGTACATGAGCAGTTCTTC; cdr3_aa: CASRANRVHEQFF
clone_size: NA; v_call: TRBV27; d_call: NA; j_call: TRBJ2-6; cdr3_nt: TGTGCCAGCAGTTTCTCTGGGGCCAACGTCCTGACTTTC; cdr3_aa: CASSFSGANVLTF
clone_size: NA; v_call: TRBV27; d_call: TRBD1; j_call: TRBJ1-2; cdr3_nt: TGTGCCAGCACCCCTTGGGGGACAGACTATGGCTACACCTTC; cdr3_aa: CASTPWGTDYGYTF
clone_size: NA; v_call: TRBV6-2/TRBV6-3; d_call: NA; j_call: TRBJ1-3; cdr3_nt: TGTGCCAGCAGTTACCACGCCCCGGGCAGACGAGACTCTGGAAACACCATATATTTT; cdr3_aa: CASSYHAPGRRDSGNTIYF
clone_size: NA; v_call: TRBV5-4; d_call: NA; j_call: TRBJ1-4; cdr3_nt: TGTGCCAGCAGCTTGGGTCCGGGTGAAAAACTGTTTTTT; cdr3_aa: CASSLGPGEKLFF
clone_size: NA; v_call: TRBV7-9; d_call: NA; j_call: TRBJ2-7; cdr3_nt: TGTGCCAGCAGCTTAGAAGCCGGCTTAACCTACGAGCAGTACTTC; cdr3_aa: CASSLEAGLTYEQYF
clone_size: NA; v_call: TRBV7-2; d_call: NA; j_call: TRBJ1-3; cdr3_nt: TGTGCCAGCAGCTTAGGGCCGGGCCTTGAGGTCGGAAACACCATATATTTT; cdr3_aa: CASSLGPGLEVGNTIYF
clone_size: NA; v_call: TRBV3-1/TRBV3-2; d_call: TRBD1; j_call: TRBJ1-3; cdr3_nt: TGTGCCAGCAGACAAACAGGGGTTGCGAACACCATATATTTT; cdr3_aa: CASRQTGVANTIYF
clone_size: NA; v_call: TRBV5-1; d_call: NA; j_call: TRBJ2-2; cdr3_nt: TGCGCCAGCAGCTTGGTAGTCCAGGACACCGGGGAGCTGTTTTTT; cdr3_aa: CASSLVVQDTGELFF
clone_size: NA; v_call: TRBV9; d_call: NA; j_call: TRBJ2-5; cdr3_nt: TGTGCCAGCAGCGTAGCTACAACCACCACAGGGCAGGAGACCCAGTACTTC; cdr3_aa: CASSVATTTTGQETQYF
clone_size: few; v_call: TRBV5-6; d_call: TRBD2; j_call: TRBJ2-3; cdr3_nt: TGTGCCAGCAGCTTGGGACTAGCGGGCCACACAGATACGCAGTATTTT; cdr3_aa: CASSLGLAGHTDTQYF
clone_size: once; v_call: TRBV9; d_call: NA; j_call: TRBJ1-3; cdr3_nt: TGTGCCAGCAGCGTAGTGGCAAGTGGAAACACCATATATTTT; cdr3_aa: CASSVVASGNTIYF
clone_size: NA; v_call: TRBV5-4; d_call: TRBD1; j_call: TRBJ1-2; cdr3_nt: TGTGCCAGCAGCGCAAGTTACAGGGGACCGGGGGGCTACACCTTC; cdr3_aa: CASSASYRGPGGYTF
clone_size: NA; v_call: TRBV19; d_call: NA; j_call: TRBJ2-3; cdr3_nt: TGTGCCAGTAGTTCGGTAAGAGGTTACACAGATACGCAGTATTTT; cdr3_aa: CASSSVRGYTDTQYF
clone_size: NA; v_call: TRBV7-9; d_call: NA; j_call: TRBJ2-7; cdr3_nt: TGTGCCAGCAGCCGACTGAGGGGTCCTTTATCCTACGAGCAGTACTTC; cdr3_aa: CASSRLRGPLSYEQYF
clone_size: NA; v_call: TRBV15; d_call: TRBD1; j_call: TRBJ1-5; cdr3_nt: TGTGCCACCAGCAGCAATCCAGGGGGCAGTGGCAATCAGCCCCAGCATTTT; cdr3_aa: CATSSNPGGSGNQPQHF
clone_size: NA; v_call: TRBV12-3/TRBV12-4; d_call: NA; j_call: TRBJ1-1; cdr3_nt: TGTGCCAGCAGTCAGCAGACAGTTGAAGCTTTCTTT; cdr3_aa: CASSQQTVEAFF
clone_size: NA; v_call: TRBV10-2; d_call: NA; j_call: TRBJ1-2; cdr3_nt: TGCGCCAGCAGTGAGTCACGGGCTAACTATGGCTACACCTTC; cdr3_aa: CASSESRANYGYTF
clone_size: NA; v_call: TRBV4-2; d_call: NA; j_call: TRBJ2-4; cdr3_nt: TGTGCCAGCAGCCACCCCGCAAACAGACAGGGACTAGCCAAAAACATTCAGTACTTC; cdr3_aa: CASSHPANRQGLAKNIQYF
clone_size: NA; v_call: TRBV2; d_call: NA; j_call: TRBJ2-1; cdr3_nt: TGTGCCAGCAAGGTTGCGACAGGAGAGCAGTTCTTC; cdr3_aa: CASKVATGEQFF
clone_size: NA; v_call: TRBV7-9; d_call: NA; j_call: TRBJ2-5; cdr3_nt: TGTGCCAGCAGCCCTTGGGGGGGGGCGGCCCTACAAGAGACCCAGTACTTC; cdr3_aa: CASSPWGGAALQETQYF
clone_size: NA; v_call: TRBV6-5; d_call: NA; j_call: TRBJ2-1; cdr3_nt: TGTGCCAGCAGTTACGAGAGCAGCTCCTACAATGAGCAGTTCTTC; cdr3_aa: CASSYESSSYNEQFF
clone_size: once; v_call: TRBV7-2; d_call: NA; j_call: TRBJ2-2; cdr3_nt: TGTGCCAGCAGCTTTACAGGGACCGGGGAGCTGTTTTTT; cdr3_aa: CASSFTGTGELFF
clone_size: NA; v_call: TRBV6-2/TRBV6-3; d_call: NA; j_call: TRBJ1-2; cdr3_nt: TGTGCCAGCAGTTACCTTTGGAATCTGGCCTTC; cdr3_aa: CASSYLWNLAF
clone_size: NA; v_call: TRBV10-2; d_call: NA; j_call: TRBJ1-1; cdr3_nt: TGCGCCAGCAGTGAGTCGCATCGGACTGAAGCTTTCTTT; cdr3_aa: CASSESHRTEAFF
clone_size: NA; v_call: TRBV10-1; d_call: NA; j_call: TRBJ2-7; cdr3_nt: TGCGCCAGCAGTGATAGTCCAGCGGACGACTACGAGCAGTACTTC; cdr3_aa: CASSDSPADDYEQYF
clone_size: NA; v_call: TRBV11-2; d_call: NA; j_call: TRBJ1-2; cdr3_nt: TGTGCCAGCAGCACGTATGGCTACACCTTC; cdr3_aa: CASSTYGYTF
clone_size: NA; v_call: TRBV19; d_call: NA; j_call: TRBJ2-4; cdr3_nt: TGTGCCAGTAGGACCTCAGCCCAGCTAGCCAAAAACATTCAGTACTTC; cdr3_aa: CASRTSAQLAKNIQYF
clone_size: NA; v_call: TRBV18; d_call: TRBD2; j_call: TRBJ2-1; cdr3_nt: TGTGCCAGCTCCTTAAAGGGAGGGCTTTACAATGAGCAGTTCTTC; cdr3_aa: CASSLKGGLYNEQFF